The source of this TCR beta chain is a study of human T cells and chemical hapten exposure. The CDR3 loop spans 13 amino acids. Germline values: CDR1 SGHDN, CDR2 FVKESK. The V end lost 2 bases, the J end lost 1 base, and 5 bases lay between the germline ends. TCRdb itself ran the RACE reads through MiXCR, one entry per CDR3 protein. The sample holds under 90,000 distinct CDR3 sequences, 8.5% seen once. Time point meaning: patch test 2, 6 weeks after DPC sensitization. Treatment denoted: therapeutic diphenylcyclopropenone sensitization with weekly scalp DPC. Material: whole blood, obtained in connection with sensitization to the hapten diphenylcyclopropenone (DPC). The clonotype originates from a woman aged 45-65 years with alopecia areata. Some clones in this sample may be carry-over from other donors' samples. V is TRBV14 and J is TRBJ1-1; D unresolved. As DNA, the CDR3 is TGTGCCAGCAGCCAAATGGGGAACACTGAAGCTTTCTTT. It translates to CASSQMGNTEAFF.